These T cell receptor beta chains were read from a single sample in a study of blood T cell repertoires in COVID-19. TCRdb keeps only in-frame clones here, not all; method: immunoSEQ multiplex PCR. The sample includes 140,000 or so clones, 82% of them seen just once. What was sequenced was peripheral blood. These receptors were taken from a woman older than 75 with acute or convalescent COVID-19. Both conserved end residues are part of each CDR3. Each record gives: V gene, J gene, D gene, clone size, CDR3 protein, CDR3 DNA. A D gene is named only where the DNA matches it firmly. Size tells how often a clone was seen (once, few, many) or the class of an expanded clone, and some rows leave it out.

TRBV9	TRBJ1-1	-	-	CASSVDPGYMNTEAFF	TGTGCCAGCAGCGTAGACCCAGGTTACATGAACACTGAAGCTTTCTTT
TRBV11-2	TRBJ2-1	TRBD1	once	CASRSPPGTAGYNEQFF	TGTGCCAGCCGAAGCCCCCCCGGGACAGCCGGATACAATGAGCAGTTCTTC
TRBV4-1	TRBJ1-2	TRBD1	-	CASSSGKTGTYGYTF	TGCGCCAGCAGCTCTGGGAAGACAGGGACTTATGGCTACACCTTC
TRBV13	TRBJ1-3	TRBD1	-	CASSLRQGPGGNTIYF	TGTGCCAGCAGCCTCCGACAGGGCCCGGGAGGAAACACCATATATTTT
TRBV4-1	TRBJ1-4	TRBD1	-	CASSQLPGQGSEKLFF	TGCGCCAGCAGCCAGCTTCCGGGACAGGGTAGTGAAAAACTGTTTTTT
TRBV15	TRBJ2-5	-	few	CATREGPVQYF	TGTGCCACCAGGGAGGGGCCGGTCCAGTACTTC
TRBV4-1	TRBJ1-2	TRBD1	once	CASSLTGTGDGYTF	TGCGCCAGCAGCCTTACCGGGACAGGGGATGGCTACACCTTC
TRBV3-1/TRBV3-2	TRBJ2-1	TRBD2	few	CASSHSSGRARHEQFF	TGTGCCAGCAGCCACTCTAGCGGGAGGGCCAGGCATGAGCAGTTCTTC
TRBV7-9	TRBJ1-2	TRBD1	-	CASSQQGIHGYTF	TGTGCCAGCAGCCAACAGGGGATTCATGGCTACACCTTC
TRBV28	TRBJ1-4	TRBD1	few	CASSPRDSLNEKLFF	TGTGCCAGCAGCCCACGGGACAGTTTAAATGAAAAACTGTTTTTT
TRBV11-3	TRBJ2-5	-	few	CASSLGGAGTTSETQYF	TGTGCCAGCAGCTTAGGAGGGGCGGGGACCACTTCTGAGACCCAGTACTTC
TRBV28	TRBJ1-2	TRBD1	-	CASSPPDRAGGYTF	TGTGCCAGCAGTCCCCCCGACAGGGCGGGGGGCTACACCTTC
TRBV5-1	TRBJ2-1	TRBD1	once	CASSSTGGSYNEQFF	TGCGCCAGCAGCTCGACAGGGGGTTCCTACAATGAGCAGTTCTTC
TRBV28	TRBJ1-1	TRBD1	-	CASSLATGGLPEAFF	TGTGCCAGCAGTTTGGCGACAGGGGGCTTACCTGAAGCTTTCTTT
TRBV2	TRBJ1-3	TRBD1	-	CASSVSAGTGGNTIYF	TGTGCCAGCAGTGTCTCCGCCGGGACAGGGGGGAACACCATATATTTT
TRBV3-1/TRBV3-2	TRBJ2-7	-	-	CASSQQVRGTPKAMRGFYEQYF	TGTGCCAGCAGCCAACAAGTAAGGGGGACACCTAAGGCAATGAGGGGTTTCTACGAGCAGTACTTC
TRBV3-1/TRBV3-2	TRBJ1-6	-	-	CASSQWQRDNSPLHF	TGTGCCAGCAGCCAATGGCAGCGCGATAATTCACCCCTCCACTTT
TRBV28	TRBJ2-7	TRBD1	-	CASSLRQGSYEQYF	TGTGCCAGCAGTTTAAGACAGGGCTCCTACGAGCAGTACTTC
TRBV11-3	TRBJ2-2	TRBD2	once	CASSRGGRTGELFF	TGTGCCAGCAGCCGGGGGGGCCGGACCGGGGAGCTGTTTTTT
TRBV18	TRBJ2-1	-	-	CASSRQASSYNEQFF	TGTGCCAGCTCACGCCAGGCGAGCTCCTACAATGAGCAGTTCTTC
TRBV9	TRBJ2-3	TRBD2	-	CASSVAGGRGRWGDTQYF	TGTGCCAGCAGCGTAGCGGGGGGAAGGGGCAGGTGGGGAGATACGCAGTATTTT
TRBV30	TRBJ1-2	-	-	CAGKSMGQMGGYTF	TGTGCCGGGAAGTCGATGGGGCAGATGGGAGGCTACACCTTC
TRBV5-6	TRBJ2-2	-	-	CASSLYYRVNTGELFF	TGTGCCAGCAGCTTGTATTACAGGGTTAACACCGGGGAGCTGTTTTTT
TRBV6-5	TRBJ2-1	-	-	CASSRSASSYNEQFF	TGTGCCAGCAGCCGTAGCGCGAGCTCCTACAATGAGCAGTTCTTC
TRBV2	TRBJ2-1	TRBD2	-	CASGRFSGGSEQFF	TGTGCCAGCGGTAGGTTCTCCGGGGGGTCTGAGCAGTTCTTC
TRBV13	TRBJ2-7	-	-	CASSFMNRYEQYF	TGTGCCAGCAGCTTTATGAATCGGTACGAGCAGTACTTC
TRBV5-1	TRBJ2-1	TRBD1	-	CASSLVGTGANEQFF	TGCGCCAGCAGCTTGGTAGGGACAGGGGCCAATGAGCAGTTCTTC
TRBV10-2	TRBJ1-3	-	-	CASSQASSGNTIYF	TGCGCCAGCAGTCAGGCAAGCTCTGGAAACACCATATATTTT
TRBV4-1	TRBJ1-1	-	-	CASSQNLLGSGTEAFF	TGCGCCAGCAGCCAAAACCTTCTTGGGAGTGGCACTGAAGCTTTCTTT
TRBV6-5	TRBJ1-5	-	-	CASRARDNQPQHF	TGTGCCAGCAGGGCCAGGGATAATCAGCCCCAGCATTTT
TRBV7-9	TRBJ2-3	TRBD1	-	CASSLLTGADTQYF	TGTGCCAGCAGCTTACTGACAGGGGCAGATACGCAGTATTTT
TRBV18	TRBJ2-7	-	few	CASSLQVYEQYF	TGTGCCAGCTCACTTCAGGTCTACGAGCAGTACTTC
TRBV7-2	TRBJ1-1	-	-	CASSFSLNTEAFF	TGTGCCAGCAGCTTTAGCCTCAACACTGAAGCTTTCTTT
TRBV28	TRBJ2-5	TRBD1	-	CASSHYGTGGRETQYF	TGTGCCAGCAGTCATTACGGGACAGGGGGAAGGGAGACCCAGTACTTC
TRBV21-1	TRBJ1-5	-	few	CASSKSFRVGFHATSNQPQHF	TGTGCCAGCAGCAAATCGTTTCGGGTAGGTTTCCATGCAACTTCAAATCAGCCCCAGCATTTT
TRBV11-2	TRBJ2-1	-	-	CASSSTSFDEQFF	TGTGCCAGCAGCTCGACTAGTTTCGATGAGCAGTTCTTC
TRBV19	TRBJ1-1	-	-	CATRPGYSGTEAFF	TGTGCCACCAGACCAGGGTATTCGGGCACTGAAGCTTTCTTT
TRBV15	TRBJ2-1	TRBD2	-	CATSRGVGGGLSYNEQFF	TGTGCCACCAGCAGGGGAGTCGGCGGGGGACTCTCCTACAATGAGCAGTTCTTC
TRBV7-2	TRBJ2-1	-	-	CASSLNPGSYNEQFF	TGTGCCAGCAGCTTAAATCCCGGGAGCTACAATGAGCAGTTCTTC
TRBV24-1	TRBJ2-1	-	-	CATSDFTSRQHDEQFF	TGTGCCACCAGTGATTTTACTAGTCGCCAACACGATGAGCAGTTCTTC
TRBV29-1	TRBJ2-1	-	-	CSVPNRASYNEQFF	TGCAGCGTTCCCAACAGGGCCTCATACAATGAGCAGTTCTTC
TRBV12-3/TRBV12-4	TRBJ2-1	-	-	CASSLADEQFF	TGTGCCAGCAGTTTGGCGGATGAGCAGTTCTTC
TRBV19	TRBJ2-2	TRBD2	-	CASSIGSSGSTTGELFF	TGTGCCAGTAGTATAGGGAGCAGCGGGAGTACCACCGGGGAGCTGTTTTTT
TRBV29-1	TRBJ1-4	-	few	CSVITATNEKLFF	TGCAGCGTTATTACTGCAACTAATGAAAAACTGTTTTTT
TRBV19	TRBJ2-1	TRBD1	medium-sized	CASRGQGFYNEQFF	TGTGCCAGTAGAGGACAGGGGTTCTACAATGAGCAGTTCTTC
TRBV11-2	TRBJ2-3	TRBD2	few	CASSSWTSASTDTQYF	TGTGCCAGCAGCTCCTGGACTAGCGCCAGCACAGATACGCAGTATTTT
TRBV28	TRBJ1-4	-	-	CASSGGAQYEKLFF	TGTGCCAGCAGTGGGGGGGCCCAGTATGAAAAACTGTTTTTT
TRBV27	TRBJ2-7	-	-	CASSGSGNTYEQYF	TGTGCCAGCAGTGGTAGCGGAAATACCTACGAGCAGTACTTC
TRBV5-4	TRBJ1-6	-	-	CASSFDGNSPLHF	TGTGCCAGCAGCTTCGACGGGAATTCACCCCTCCACTTT
TRBV10-3	TRBJ2-7	-	few	CAISESTGGHYEQYF	TGTGCCATCAGTGAGTCGACGGGGGGACACTACGAGCAGTACTTC
TRBV4-1	TRBJ2-1	TRBD2	-	CASSQASGSFNEQFF	TGCGCCAGCAGCCAAGCTAGCGGGAGCTTCAATGAGCAGTTCTTC
TRBV5-4	TRBJ2-7	TRBD2	-	CASSRGGTGRASYEQYF	TGTGCCAGCAGCCGGGGGGGCACAGGGAGGGCCTCCTACGAGCAGTACTTC
TRBV5-8	TRBJ2-7	-	-	CASSLAGTRPLYEQYF	TGTGCCAGCAGCTTGGCCGGGACACGACCCCTCTACGAGCAGTACTTC
TRBV19	TRBJ2-7	-	-	CASSNGQADSYEQYF	TGTGCCAGTAGTAATGGACAAGCCGACTCCTACGAGCAGTACTTC
TRBV5-1	TRBJ2-1	TRBD2	-	CASSLGTSGSEQFF	TGCGCCAGCAGCTTGGGGACTAGCGGGTCCGAGCAGTTCTTC
TRBV9	TRBJ1-2	TRBD1	-	CASSARGQGMDGYTF	TGTGCCAGCAGCGCGCGGGGACAGGGAATGGATGGCTACACCTTC
TRBV14	TRBJ2-7	TRBD2	-	CASSNRPGLQLVNEQYF	TGTGCCAGCAGCAACCGGCCGGGACTACAACTCGTAAACGAGCAGTACTTC